This TCR beta chain was recorded in a study of human T cells and chemical hapten exposure. General study points: Compared to controls, expanded TCRs made significantly more large clusters of similar CDR3s. Expanded TCR counts at PT1 were positively correlated with the patch test score.

Time point: patch test 3, about 24 weeks after DPC sensitization. Treatment here: therapeutic diphenylcyclopropenone sensitization with weekly scalp DPC. Alopecia patients, 18 to 70 years old and DPC-suitable, served as donors. This clonotype showed up many times. Its cognate antigen is unknown. V was clipped by 6 bases and J by 9 bases, with 12 bases between them. This CDR3 is 12 amino acids long. TCRdb processed the RACE reads anew with MiXCR; each CDR3 protein has one entry. The table shows some 79,000 distinct CDR3 sequences, with under 14% occurring only once. Specimen: whole blood, collected in connection with sensitization to the hapten diphenylcyclopropenone (DPC). This clonotype was sampled from a woman between 45 and 65 years old with alopecia areata. Some clones in this sample may be carry-over from other donors' samples. The chain recombines TRBV12-3 or TRBV12-4 with TRBJ2-1; no firm D call. The CDR3 loop reads CASRSVLGEQFF. CDR3 DNA: TGTGCCAGCAGGTCCGTCCTGGGTGAGCAGTTCTTC.